The sequence of this T cell receptor beta chain was determined in a study of blood T cell repertoires in COVID-19. Followed over time, Seattle patients had been enrolled while infection was active. The sample holds one count of this clone. In the original analysis: Reference gene primers were amplified, and this amplification served to estimate nucleated cell counts. Method: immunoSEQ multiplex PCR; TCRdb's copy keeps in-frame clones and lacks some. That table furnishes V, J and clone size, whereas the DNA furnished D and trimming. The sample has 150,000 or so clones, about 90% seen once. Trimming at V came to 5 bases and at J to 2 bases, leaving 7 bases not matched to a gene. From germline, CDR1 is SSHAT and CDR2 FNYEAQ (reference sequence). The CDR3 has 16 amino acids.

Sequenced: peripheral blood. The V and J genes are TRBV7-7 and TRBJ2-1; 9 bases are a match to TRBD2. This sequence was found in a man under 40 with COVID-19, enrolled during active disease. CDR3: CASSPSSGRPYNEQFF. CDR3 sequence (DNA): TGTGCCAGCAGCCCCTCGAGCGGGAGGCCCTACAATGAGCAGTTCTTC. Based on the CDR3 plus reference TRBV7-7 and TRBJ2-1, the full variable domain is GAGVSQSPRYKVTKRGQDVTLRCDPISSHATLYWYQQALGQGPEFLTYFNYEAQPDKSGLPSDRFSAERPEGSISTLTIQRTEQRDSAMYRCASSPSSGRPYNEQFFGPGTRLTVL.